The entry that follows covers one T cell receptor beta chain sequence. The sample is drawn from a study of cytomegalovirus exposure and HLA in healthy donors. Libraries were prepared by immunoSEQ multiplex PCR; TCRdb keeps only in-frame clonotypes and omits some of them. Here the sample spans roughly 47,000 clones, approximately 94% being singletons. With 3 bases removed from V and 0 bases from J, the gap between germline ends came to 20 bases. The germline gives CDR1 SGHTA, CDR2 FQGNSA. The CDR3 has 18 amino acids. Sequences were obtained from PBMCs. The clonotype comes from a woman under 30 in good health and CMV-seronegative. The V gene is TRBV7-2, the J gene TRBJ1-2, with TRBD1 as a possible D gene (5 bases). The CDR3 is CASSLGTGDGRANYGYTF. CDR3 DNA: TGTGCCAGCAGCTTGGGGACGGGAGACGGGAGGGCTAACTATGGCTACACCTTC.